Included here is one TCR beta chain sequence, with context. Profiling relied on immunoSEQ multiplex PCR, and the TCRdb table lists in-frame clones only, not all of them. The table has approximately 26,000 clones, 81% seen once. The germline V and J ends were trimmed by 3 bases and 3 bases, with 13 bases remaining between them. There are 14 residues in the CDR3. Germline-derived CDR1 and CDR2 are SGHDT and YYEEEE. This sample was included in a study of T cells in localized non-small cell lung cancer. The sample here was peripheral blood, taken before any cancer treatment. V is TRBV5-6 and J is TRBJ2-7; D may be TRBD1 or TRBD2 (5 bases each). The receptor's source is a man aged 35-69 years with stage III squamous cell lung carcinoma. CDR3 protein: CASSWDRSDYEQYF. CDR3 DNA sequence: TGTGCCAGCAGCTGGGACCGGTCGGACTACGAGCAGTACTTC. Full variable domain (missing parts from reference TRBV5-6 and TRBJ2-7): DAGVTQSPTHLIKTRGQQVTLRCSPKSGHDTVSWYQQALGQGPQFIFQYYEEEERQRGNFPDRFSGHQFPNYSSELNVNALLLGDSALYLCASSWDRSDYEQYFGPGTRLTVT.